This TCR beta chain was captured in a study of spatial heterogeneity in lung cancer. About the study: A consistent excess of beta-chain over alpha-chain sequences was detected. Averaged across combinations, each unique TCR and UMI pairing appeared more than ten times in raw reads, which were uncorrected. Study-level findings and limits: Expanded tumor TCRs that were ubiquitous appeared in blood more at resection than follow-up.

V shed 0 bases and J shed 7 bases, with 16 bases lying between them. The CDR3 is made up of 16 amino acids. Germline V gene data show CDR1 as SGDLS and CDR2 as YYNGEE. Described time point: blood at routine non-recurrence follow-up after resection. The sequenced material consisted of unsorted whole RNA from tumor, nontumor lung or frozen PBMC. In TCRdb, the 5' RACE reads were re-called with MiXCR into one record per CDR3 protein. The data show about 70,000 distinct CDR3 sequences, with over 7% seen just once and under 2.5% held by the top ten. This clonotype has at least ten counts. Its target is not known.

This sequence originates from a female donor with early-stage non-small cell lung cancer. The specimen comprised PBMCs, sampled at follow-up. The rearrangement joins TRBV9 to TRBJ2-2; D is perhaps TRBD1 (5 bases). This CDR3 is CASSVAQGGVNGELFF. DNA of the CDR3: TGTGCCAGCAGCGTAGCCCAGGGTGGTGTTAACGGGGAGCTGTTTTTT.